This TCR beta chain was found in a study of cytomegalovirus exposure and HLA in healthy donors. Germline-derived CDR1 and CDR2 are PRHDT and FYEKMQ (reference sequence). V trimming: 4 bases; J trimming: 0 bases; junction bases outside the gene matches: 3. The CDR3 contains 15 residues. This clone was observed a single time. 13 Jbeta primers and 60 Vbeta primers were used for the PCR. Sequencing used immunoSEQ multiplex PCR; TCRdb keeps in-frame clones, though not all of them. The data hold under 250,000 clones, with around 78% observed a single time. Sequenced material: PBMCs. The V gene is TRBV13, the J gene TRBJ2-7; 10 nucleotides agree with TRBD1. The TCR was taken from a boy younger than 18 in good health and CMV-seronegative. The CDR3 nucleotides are TGTGCCAGCAGCTCGTGGACAGGGGGCTCCTACGAGCAGTACTTC. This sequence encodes CASSSWTGGSYEQYF.